Each of the 9 T cell receptor beta chains below was sequenced from the same sample in a study of esophageal squamous cell carcinoma under preoperative chemotherapy. TCRdb re-analysed the PCR reads in MiXCR, keeping a single row per CDR3 protein. The sample shows roughly 9,300 distinct CDR3 sequences, approximately 48% of them seen only once. Documented time point: after preoperative PTX-NDP chemotherapy. The material was obtained from a patient given preoperative chemotherapy. The receptors derive from a human donor with esophageal squamous cell carcinoma. The donor label of this sample is uncertain.

This sequence joins TRBV10-1 and TRBJ2-5, with D maybe TRBD1 (5 bases). Germline CDR1 reads WNHNN; CDR2 reads SYGVQD (reference sequence). This CDR3 region has 11 residues. CDR3 sequence: CGGSVTETQYF. The CDR3 coding sequence is TGCGGGGGCAGTGTCACAGAGACCCAGTACTTC.

This clonotype was seen many times. The chain recombines TRBV12-5 with TRBJ2-2, with 12 bases that match TRBD2. The CDR3 loop spans 16 amino acids. In germline, CDR1 is LGHNT, CDR2 FRNRAP. V shed 1 base, J shed 8 bases, and the junction held 5 bases outside the gene matches. In DNA form, the CDR3 reads TGTGCTAGTGGTTTGGGTACTAGCGGGAGGACAGGGGAGCTGTTTTTT. It encodes CASGLGTSGRTGELFF.

This clonotype was recorded only once. At one end, the junction sequence differs from germline, possibly due to a read error. CDR3 coding DNA: TGTGCCAGCAGGGCTGGGAGCAAAGATAAGCAGTTCTTT. It is translated as CASRAGSKDKQFF. The gene calls are TRBV6-1 and TRBJ2-1; D perhaps matches TRBD2 (5 bases). The CDR3 runs 13 residues. Per germline, CDR1 MNHNS and CDR2 SASEGT.

This rearrangement joins TRBV6-1 to TRBJ2-1, with TRBD2 identical over 8 bases. This CDR3 is built from 15 residues. Germline CDR1 is MNHNS and CDR2 is SASEGT. V was clipped by 3 bases and J by 9 bases; unmatched bases: 10. CDR3 amino acids: CASSERPGLEGEQFF. The CDR3 DNA reads as TGTGCCAGCAGTGAGAGGCCGGGACTAGAAGGTGAGCAGTTCTTC.

The V gene is TRBV7-8, the J gene TRBJ2-3; D gene uncertain. This CDR3 has 13 residues. Trimming shortened V by 1 base and J by 4 bases, and 6 bases separated the two germline ends. Germline V gene data show CDR1 as SGHVS and CDR2 as FQNEAQ. The CDR3 here is CASSLDPPDTQYF. The CDR3 nucleotides read TGTGCCAGCAGCTTAGACCCACCAGATACGCAGTATTTT.

This clonotype was seen only a few times. The CDR3 loop reads CASSGETSGRDQQFF. The CDR3 DNA reads TGTGCCAGCAGCGGGGAGACTAGCGGGAGGGATCAGCAGTTCTTC. This rearrangement joins TRBV5-6 to TRBJ2-1; TRBD2 aligns across 14 bases. Looked up from germline, CDR1 is SGHDT and CDR2 is YYEEEE. Trimming took 4 bases from V and 11 from J; bases not matched to a gene: 8. The length of the CDR3 is 15 residues.

The rearrangement joins TRBV4-2 to TRBJ1-5; maybe TRBD1 (6 bases). The germline V gene encodes CDR1 LGHNA and CDR2 YNFKEQ. CDR3 length equals 15 residues. V lost 0 bases and J 4 bases, leaving 10 bases between the germline ends. This chain's CDR3 is CASSQDGQTNQPQHF. CDR3 DNA: TGTGCCAGCAGCCAAGATGGACAGACGAATCAGCCCCAGCATTTT.

This clonotype was seen just once. The rearrangement links TRBV7-2 to TRBJ2-3, with D possibly being TRBD1 (6 bases). From germline, CDR1 is SGHTA and CDR2 FQGNSA. The CDR3 has 15 residues. V dropped 11 bases and J dropped 4 bases, with 22 bases sitting between them. The CDR3 sequence is CAGGPGDTGPDTQYF. CDR3 in DNA: TGTGCCGGGGGCCCTGGGGACACTGGCCCAGATACGCAGTATTTT.

This clonotype was observed a single time. V usage is TRBV12-3 or TRBV12-4 and J usage is TRBJ2-3; 9 nucleotides line up with TRBD2. This CDR3 contains 17 residues. The trim removed 0 bases at V and 5 bases at J, leaving 9 bases unmatched. The CDR3 coding sequence is TGTGCCAGCAGTTTAGCCTACGGCGGGAGGGCCGGAGATACGCAGTATTTT. The encoded protein is CASSLAYGGRAGDTQYF.